This T cell receptor (beta chain) was identified in a study of blood T cells in healthy people across ages. Study results and caveats: Estimates of total diversity, which came from one million sequenced T cells, were considered to be underestimates. When set beside aged donors, long-lived donors presented more naive CD4+ cells and higher diversity.

V lost 0 bases to trimming and J lost 2 bases, with 16 bases between them. The germline gives CDR1 LGHNA, CDR2 YNFKEQ. The CDR3 runs 17 residues. A second roughly 6 to 12 cycle PCR used barcoded and J-beta primers. TCRdb redid the calling of the 5' RACE reads with MiXCR, one entry per CDR3 protein. This sample has 1 million or so distinct CDR3 sequences; roughly a quarter occur once, and the top ten carry around 0.75%. They isolated at least 6.5 million PBMCs from each sample. This clonotype was counted a few times. As yet, its antigen is unknown. Another study also made use of these data, one on T cells of mothers and their children. That work contributes: Barcodes for each sample and 2-4 random nucleotides were added by the M1S primer used in the second PCR.

Source material: blood. The receptor was isolated from a girl between 2 and 10 years old in good health. V usage is TRBV4-2 and J usage is TRBJ2-5; possibly TRBD2 for D (6 bases). In nucleotides, the CDR3 is TGTGCCAGCAGCCAAGATAGTGGGGTAGCGGAGCAAGAGACCCAGTACTTC. This translates into CASSQDSGVAEQETQYF.